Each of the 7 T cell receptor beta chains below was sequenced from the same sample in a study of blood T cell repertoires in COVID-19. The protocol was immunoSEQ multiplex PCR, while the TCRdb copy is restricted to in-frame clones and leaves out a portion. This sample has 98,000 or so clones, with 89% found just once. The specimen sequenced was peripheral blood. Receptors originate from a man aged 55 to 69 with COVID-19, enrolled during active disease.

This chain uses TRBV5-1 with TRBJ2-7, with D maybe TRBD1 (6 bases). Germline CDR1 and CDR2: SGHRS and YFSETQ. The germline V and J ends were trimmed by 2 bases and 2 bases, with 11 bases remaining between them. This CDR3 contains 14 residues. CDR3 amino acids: CASSLAQGAYEQYF. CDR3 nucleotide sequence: TGCGCCAGCAGCTTAGCACAGGGTGCCTACGAGCAGTACTTC.

Here the CDR3 DNA reads TGTGCCAGCAGCTTAGTCCCCGAGGTGGGGGGCTATGGCTACACCTTC. This encodes CASSLVPEVGGYGYTF. The J gene is TRBJ1-2, the V gene TRBV11-3, with a weak D call TRBD1 (5 bases). The CDR3 covers 16 residues. V shed 1 base and J shed 4 bases, with 16 bases lying between them. Germline V CDR1 and CDR2: SGHNT, YENEEA.

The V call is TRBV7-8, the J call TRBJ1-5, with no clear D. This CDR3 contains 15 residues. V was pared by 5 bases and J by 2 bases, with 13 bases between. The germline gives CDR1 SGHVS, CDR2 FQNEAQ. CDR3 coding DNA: TGTGCCAGCAGCGAACTTCCAGAGGGCAATCAGCCCCAGCATTTT. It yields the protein CASSELPEGNQPQHF.

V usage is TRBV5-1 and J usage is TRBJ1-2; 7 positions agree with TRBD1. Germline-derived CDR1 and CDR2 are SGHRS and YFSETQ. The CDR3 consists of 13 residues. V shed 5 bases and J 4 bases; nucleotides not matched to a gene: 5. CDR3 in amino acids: CASRRQGAYGYTF. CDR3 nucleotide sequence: TGCGCCAGCAGACGACAGGGAGCCTATGGCTACACCTTC.

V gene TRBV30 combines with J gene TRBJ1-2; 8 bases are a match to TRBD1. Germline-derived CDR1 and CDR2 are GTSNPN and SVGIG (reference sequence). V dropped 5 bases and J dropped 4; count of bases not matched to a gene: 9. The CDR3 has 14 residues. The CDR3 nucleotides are TGTGCCTGGGGATTTACAGGGGGTGGCTATGGCTACACCTTC. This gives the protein CAWGFTGGGYGYTF.

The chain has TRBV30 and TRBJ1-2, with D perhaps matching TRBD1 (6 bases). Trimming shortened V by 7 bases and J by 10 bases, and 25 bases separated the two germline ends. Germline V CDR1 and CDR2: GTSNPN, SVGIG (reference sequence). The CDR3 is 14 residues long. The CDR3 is CAYNPGELTMVYTF. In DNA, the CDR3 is TGTGCCTACAACCCAGGGGAGCTAACTATGGTCTACACCTTC.

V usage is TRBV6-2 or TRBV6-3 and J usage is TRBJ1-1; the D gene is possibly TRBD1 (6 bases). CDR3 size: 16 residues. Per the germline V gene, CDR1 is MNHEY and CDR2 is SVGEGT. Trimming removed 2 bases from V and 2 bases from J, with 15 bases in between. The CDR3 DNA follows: TGTGCCAGCAGTTACCCCCGCAGGGGTGAAAACACTGAAGCTTTCTTT. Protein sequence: CASSYPRRGENTEAFF.